The next 17 T cell receptor beta chains were all read from a single sample in a study of T cell responses to AZD1222 COVID-19 vaccine. Data came from immunoSEQ multiplex PCR; TCRdb stores just in-frame clones and leaves some out. The sample has more than 140,000 clones, around 91% seen once. The sequencing here drew on peripheral blood, taken on day 0 of AZD1222 vaccination. Receptors were obtained from an adult in good health.

The chain carries TRBV2 and TRBJ2-7; 10 nucleotides match TRBD1. Germline values: CDR1 SNHLY, CDR2 FYNNEI. This CDR3 has 14 amino acids. V lost 11 bases, J lost 0 bases, and 7 bases stayed unmatched. For the CDR3, the DNA is TGTGCCGGCGGACAGGGGGGGACCTCCTACGAGCAGTACTTC. Translation: CAGGQGGTSYEQYF.

The chain uses TRBV28 and TRBJ2-3, with TRBD2 identical over 11 bases. The CDR3 consists of 15 residues. V shed 4 bases and J 5 bases; nucleotides not matched to a gene: 5. Germline values: CDR1 MDHEN, CDR2 SYDVKM. CDR3: CASSSILAGGDTQYF. The CDR3 DNA reads as TGTGCCAGCAGTTCAATTCTAGCGGGAGGAGATACGCAGTATTTT. The full variable domain, completed using reference TRBV28 and TRBJ2-3, is DVKVTQSSRYLVKRTGEKVFLECVQDMDHENMFWYRQDPGLGLRLIYFSYDVKMKEKGDIPEGYSVSREKKERFSLILESASTNQTSMYLCASSSILAGGDTQYFGPGTRLTVL.

This clone has only a few counts. This chain joins TRBV6-5 and TRBJ2-1, with D possibly being TRBD2 (7 bases). The CDR3 loop spans 16 amino acids. The V end was cut by 0 bases, the J end by 3 bases, with 12 bases between. Per the germline V gene, CDR1 is MNHEY and CDR2 is SVGAGI. The CDR3 sequence is CASSYSGGTIYNEQFF. The CDR3 DNA is TGTGCCAGCAGTTACTCGGGGGGGACAATCTACAATGAGCAGTTCTTC.

This chain uses TRBV30 with TRBJ1-6, with 10 bases identical to TRBD1. The CDR3 length is 15 residues. J was trimmed by 10 bases and V by 0 bases; bases with no gene match: 6. Germline CDR1 is GTSNPN and CDR2 is SVGIG (reference sequence). The CDR3 DNA is TGTGCCTGGAGTGTACTGGGGACAGGGGACTCACCCCTCCACTTT. Translated: CAWSVLGTGDSPLHF.

This chain connects TRBV6-5 to TRBJ2-5, with D possibly being TRBD1 or TRBD2 (5 bases each). In germline, CDR1 is MNHEY, CDR2 SVGAGI. V lost 7 bases and J 4 bases, leaving 19 bases between the germline ends. CDR3 size: 15 residues. The CDR3 is CASTHHGALGETQYF. Here the CDR3 DNA reads TGTGCCAGCACCCATCACGGGGCCCTGGGAGAGACCCAGTACTTC.

The chain links TRBV2 to TRBJ1-5, with 9 bases fitting TRBD1. The length of the CDR3 is 15 residues. V was clipped by 2 bases and J by 6 bases; unmatched bases: 5. Germline lookup yields CDR1 SNHLY and CDR2 FYNNEI. Written as DNA, the CDR3 is TGTGCCAGCAGTGAATCGTCGACAGGGGGTCAGCCCCAGCATTTT. Translating gives CASSESSTGGQPQHF.

For this clone: Other DNA sequences from this sample encode an identical CDR3 as well. This chain uses TRBV5-1 with TRBJ1-2; D gene ambiguous. This CDR3 spans 13 amino acids. V shed 0 bases and J shed 2 bases, with 5 bases lying between them. Germline V lookup: CDR1 SGHRS, CDR2 YFSETQ. The CDR3 bases are TGCGCCAGCAGCTTGGGGACCAACTATGGCTACACCTTC. This sequence encodes CASSLGTNYGYTF.

This clone was recorded once. The J gene is TRBJ2-5, the V gene TRBV9, with unresolved D. Trimming took 3 bases from V and 6 from J, leaving 12 bases between them. The germline V gene encodes CDR1 SGDLS and CDR2 YYNGEE. CDR3 length: 13 residues. The CDR3 DNA sequence: TGTGCCAGCAGCGGAAGGGTTCATAAGACCCAGTACTTC. As protein: CASSGRVHKTQYF.

V and J are TRBV10-3 and TRBJ1-2; D perhaps matches TRBD1 (5 bases). The germline CDR1 and CDR2 sequences are ENHRY and SYGVKD. The CDR3 spans 16 residues. V was clipped by 0 bases and J by 6 bases, with 17 bases between them. The CDR3 spells CAISESSKHQGDGYTF. CDR3 sequence (DNA): TGTGCCATCAGTGAGTCTTCCAAACACCAAGGGGATGGCTACACCTTC.

This chain uses TRBV19 with TRBJ1-6, with D possibly TRBD1 on 5 matching bases. CDR1 LNHDA and CDR2 SQIVND come from the germline V gene (reference sequence). V dropped 3 bases and J dropped 7 bases, with 10 bases sitting between them. The CDR3 runs 14 residues. The chain's CDR3 is CASSMGPNNSPLHF. CDR3 sequence (DNA): TGTGCCAGTAGTATGGGACCGAACAATTCACCCCTCCACTTT.

The chain recombines TRBV4-2 with TRBJ1-1; 12 bases are a match to TRBD1. Germline loops: CDR1 LGHNA, CDR2 YNFKEQ. V dropped 1 base and J dropped 1; count of bases not matched to a gene: 4. The CDR3 is 17 residues long. CDR3 sequence reads: CASSQVGTGGENTEAFF. CDR3 in DNA: TGTGCCAGCAGCCAAGTAGGGACAGGGGGCGAGAACACTGAAGCTTTCTTT.

The genes are TRBV28 and TRBJ2-7; the D call may be TRBD1 or TRBD2 (5 bases each). V was trimmed by 7 bases and J by 6 bases, leaving 16 bases between them. The CDR3 is 13 residues long. Looked up from germline, CDR1 is MDHEN and CDR2 is SYDVKM. The CDR3 is CASTLSGTSEQYF. DNA of the CDR3: TGTGCCAGCACCTTAAGTGGGACGAGCGAGCAGTACTTC.

The rearrangement joins TRBV9 to TRBJ1-1; D unclear. There are 14 residues in the CDR3. V was trimmed by 0 bases and J by 3 bases, leaving 9 bases between them. Germline CDR1 SGDLS, CDR2 YYNGEE. CDR3 sequence: CASSVGTAHTEAFF. The CDR3 nucleotides are TGTGCCAGCAGCGTAGGCACAGCTCACACTGAAGCTTTCTTT. Drawing the rest from reference TRBV9 and TRBJ1-1, the complete variable domain is DSGVTQTPKHLITATGQRVTLRCSPRSGDLSVYWYQQSLDQGLQFLIQYYNGEERAKGNILERFSAQQFPDLHSELNLSSLELGDSALYFCASSVGTAHTEAFFGQGTRLTVV.

Notes on this clone: The germline gene is not matched at one end of the junction; a read error may be the cause. This chain uses TRBV9 with TRBJ1-2; tentatively, D is TRBD1 (5 bases). CDR3 length: 14 residues. CDR1 and CDR2 from the germline V gene are SGDLS and YYNGEE. Here the CDR3 reads CASRGQRPPMLLAF. DNA of the CDR3: TGTGCCAGCAGGGGGCAAAGACCTCCTATGCTCCTGGCCTTC.

The chain employs TRBV5-4 and TRBJ2-1; 8 nucleotides agree with TRBD1. The CDR3 length is 16 residues. Germline V gene sequence: CDR1 SGHNT, CDR2 YYREEE (reference sequence). The trim removed 3 bases at V and 5 bases at J, leaving 10 bases unmatched. In DNA, the CDR3 is TGTGCCAGCAGCTCAGGTCCCGGGACAGGCAACAATGAGCAGTTCTTC. The encoded protein is CASSSGPGTGNNEQFF. The full variable domain, its missing parts supplied by reference TRBV5-4 and TRBJ2-1, is ETGVTQSPTHLIKTRGQQVTLRCSSQSGHNTVSWYQQALGQGPQFIFQYYREEENGRGNFPPRFSGLQFPNYSSELNVNALELDDSALYLCASSSGPGTGNNEQFFGPGTRLTVL.

The chain couples TRBV3-1 (or the pseudogene TRBV3-2) to TRBJ1-4; D is possibly TRBD1 (5 bases). Between the trimmed V and J ends, which lost 0 bases and 5 bases, there was a span of 10 bases. The CDR3 is made up of 15 amino acids. Germline CDR1 reads LGHDT; CDR2 reads YNNKEL (reference sequence). CDR3 nucleotide sequence: TGTGCCAGCAGCCAAGATATCGAGGGGAATGAAAAACTGTTTTTT. Protein product: CASSQDIEGNEKLFF.

CDR3 in DNA: TGCGCCAGCAGCCAATCGGGATCTGGGGCCAACGTCCTGACTTTC. This encodes CASSQSGSGANVLTF. The gene calls are TRBV4-3 and TRBJ2-6; maybe TRBD2 (5 bases). Between the trimmed V and J ends, which lost 2 bases and 1 base, there was a span of 6 bases. CDR1 is LGHNA, CDR2 YSLEER, per germline. This CDR3 has 15 amino acids.